This TCR beta chain is from a study of blood T cell repertoires in COVID-19. Study overall: Spain, Italy and the United States supplied samples that represented acute and convalescent COVID-19.

Profiled with immunoSEQ multiplex PCR; TCRdb holds only in-frame clones, not every one. Of 95,000 to 150,000 clones in the sample, 90% were seen once. The CDR3 runs to 16 residues. Per the germline V gene, CDR1 is SGHKS and CDR2 is YYEKEE (reference sequence). The trim removed 3 bases at V and 5 bases at J, leaving 12 bases unmatched. The sample taken for sequencing was peripheral blood. This receptor was identified in a woman in her sixties with COVID-19, enrolled during active disease. V and J are TRBV5-5 and TRBJ2-5; 8 bases line up with TRBD1. The CDR3 DNA reads TGTGCCAGCAGCTCTTGGACAGGGCAGCTCGGGGAGACCCAGTACTTC. Translated, it gives CASSSWTGQLGETQYF. Full variable domain (outside the CDR3, taken from reference TRBV5-5 and TRBJ2-5): DAGVTQSPTHLIKTRGQQVTLRCSPISGHKSVSWYQQVLGQGPQFIFQYYEKEERGRGNFPDRFSARQFPNYSSELNVNALLLGDSALYLCASSSWTGQLGETQYFGPGTRLLVL.